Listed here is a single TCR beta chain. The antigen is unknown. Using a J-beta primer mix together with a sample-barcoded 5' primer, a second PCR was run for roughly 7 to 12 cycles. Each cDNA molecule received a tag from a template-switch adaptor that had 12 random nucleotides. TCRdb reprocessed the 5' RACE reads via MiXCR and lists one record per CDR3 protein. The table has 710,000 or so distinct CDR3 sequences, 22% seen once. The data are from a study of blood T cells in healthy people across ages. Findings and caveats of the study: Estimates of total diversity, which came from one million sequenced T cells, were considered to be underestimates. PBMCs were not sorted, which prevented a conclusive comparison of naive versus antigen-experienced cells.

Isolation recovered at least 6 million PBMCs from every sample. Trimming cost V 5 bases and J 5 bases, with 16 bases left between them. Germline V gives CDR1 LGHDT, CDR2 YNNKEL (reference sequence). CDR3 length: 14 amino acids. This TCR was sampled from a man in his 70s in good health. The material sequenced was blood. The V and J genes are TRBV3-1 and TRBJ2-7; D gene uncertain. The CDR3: CASSKTGDFHEQYF. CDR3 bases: TGTGCCAGCAGCAAGACCGGAGATTTCCACGAGCAGTACTTC.